This T cell receptor (beta chain) comes out of a study of CD4+ T cells in melanoma. This clone was observed a single time. Its specificity is unknown. Repertoires were generated with immunoSEQ multiplex PCR, while TCRdb's copy carries only in-frame clones and drops some. The top ten hold approximately 12% of the sample, which has more than 15,000 clones, approximately 76% seen once. Study-wide results and limits: CD8+ T cell, macrophage and B cell function reportedly correlated with neoantigen-specific CD4+ T cells. Reportedly, melanoma neoantigen-specific CD4+ T cells showed varied differentiation states.

V shed 0 bases and J 0 bases; nucleotides not matched to a gene: 10. Germline-derived CDR1 and CDR2 are KGHSH and LQKENI. This CDR3 is 19 amino acids long. The sample consisted of cells from a culture (not recorded whether cultured in vitro). The V call is TRBV18, the J call TRBJ2-4, with 8 bases fitting TRBD2. This TCR was recovered from a human donor with melanoma. The CDR3 is CASSPPARGATLAKNIQYF. In DNA form, the CDR3 reads TGTGCCAGCTCACCACCTGCGCGGGGGGCAACCCTAGCCAAAAACATTCAGTACTTC.